This T cell receptor (beta chain) is from a study of blood T cell repertoires in COVID-19. Germline V gives CDR1 MNHEY, CDR2 SVGAGI. This CDR3 region has 14 residues. The V gene lost 2 bases and the J gene lost 2 bases, with 9 bases spanning the gap. Only in-frame clones appear in the TCRdb table, and some are missing; sequencing was by immunoSEQ multiplex PCR. Of fewer than 110,000 clones in the sample, 91% were seen once. This clonotype originated in a man aged 50-60 years with acute or convalescent COVID-19. This chain joins TRBV6-5 and TRBJ1-2, with D hard to call. Sequenced material: peripheral blood. The CDR3: CASSYLAGNYGYTF. The DNA for the CDR3 is TGTGCCAGCAGTTACCTGGCGGGGAACTATGGCTACACCTTC.